These 2 T cell receptor beta chains were all obtained from the same sample, sequenced in a study of T cells after yellow fever vaccination. TCRdb ran MiXCR on the 5' RACE reads and lists one entry per CDR3 protein. Found here are some 400,000 distinct CDR3 sequences, over 5% of them singletons; the top ten hold about 15%. This material consisted of PBMCs, taken 5 days after the yellow fever booster vaccination. These receptors all come from a man younger than 40 who received the YFV17D yellow fever vaccine.

This clonotype was seen repeatedly, ten times or more. The chain combines TRBV7-9 with TRBJ2-7; D is uncertain. The CDR3 has 16 residues. Per germline, CDR1 SEHNR and CDR2 FQNEAQ (reference sequence). The V end lost 1 base, the J end lost 1 base, and 14 bases lay between the germline ends. CDR3 sequence: CASSLVVSAKSYEQYF. As DNA, the CDR3 is TGTGCCAGCAGCTTAGTTGTATCTGCGAAGTCCTACGAGCAGTACTTC. Together with reference TRBV7-9 and TRBJ2-7, the CDR3 gives the full variable domain: DTGVSQNPRHKITKRGQNVTFRCDPISEHNRLYWYRQTLGQGPEFLTYFQNEAQLEKSRLLSDRFSAERPKGSFSTLEIQRTEQGDSAMYLCASSLVVSAKSYEQYFGPGTRLTVT.

In this sample, this clonotype turned up many times. The CDR3: CASSLRGHGNTEAFF. The CDR3 nucleotides are TGTGCCAGCAGTTTGAGGGGACACGGGAACACTGAAGCTTTCTTT. The chain uses TRBV12-3 or TRBV12-4 and TRBJ1-1; possibly TRBD1 for D (6 bases). V was pared by 3 bases and J by 1 base, with 12 bases between. There are 15 residues in the CDR3.